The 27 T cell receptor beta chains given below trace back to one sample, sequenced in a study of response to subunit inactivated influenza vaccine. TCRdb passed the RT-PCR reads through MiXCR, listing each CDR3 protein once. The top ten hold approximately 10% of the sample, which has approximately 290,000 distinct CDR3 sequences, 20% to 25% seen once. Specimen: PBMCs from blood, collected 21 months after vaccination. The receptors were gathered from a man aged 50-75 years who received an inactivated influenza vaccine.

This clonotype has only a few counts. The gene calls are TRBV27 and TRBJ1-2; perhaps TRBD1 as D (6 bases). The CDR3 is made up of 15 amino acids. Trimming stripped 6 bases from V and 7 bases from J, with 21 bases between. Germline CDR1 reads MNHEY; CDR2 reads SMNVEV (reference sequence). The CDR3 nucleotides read TGTGCCAGCAGAGCGACCGGGGGGCCTATAGGTGGCTACACCTTC. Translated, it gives CASRATGGPIGGYTF.

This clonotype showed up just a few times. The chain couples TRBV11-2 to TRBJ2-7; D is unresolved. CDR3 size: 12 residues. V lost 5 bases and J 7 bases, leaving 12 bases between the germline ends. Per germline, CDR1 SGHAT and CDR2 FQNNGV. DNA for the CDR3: TGTGCCAGCAGCCCAAGATTAGCTGAGCAGTACTTC. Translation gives CASSPRLAEQYF.

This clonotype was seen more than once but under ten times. The CDR3 DNA is TGTGCCAGCAGCTTAGGGGTGTCGGGTTTTCCCTATGGCTACACCTTC. It yields the protein CASSLGVSGFPYGYTF. The chain links TRBV11-2 to TRBJ1-2; D not resolved. Between the trimmed V and J ends, which lost 1 base and 4 bases, there was a span of 16 bases. Germline CDR1 SGHAT, CDR2 FQNNGV. The CDR3 covers 16 residues.

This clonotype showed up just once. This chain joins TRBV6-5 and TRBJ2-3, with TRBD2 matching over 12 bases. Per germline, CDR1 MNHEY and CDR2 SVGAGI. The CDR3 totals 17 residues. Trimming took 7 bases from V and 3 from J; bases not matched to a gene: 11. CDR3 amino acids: CASIKEFGTSGTDTQYF. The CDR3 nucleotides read TGTGCCAGCATTAAGGAGTTCGGGACTAGCGGGACAGATACGCAGTATTTT.

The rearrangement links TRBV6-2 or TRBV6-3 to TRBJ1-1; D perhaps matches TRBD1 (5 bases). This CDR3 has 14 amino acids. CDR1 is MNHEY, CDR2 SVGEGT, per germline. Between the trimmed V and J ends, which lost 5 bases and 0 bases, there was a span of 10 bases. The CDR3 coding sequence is TGTGCCAGCAGTAAGGGGACGGTGAACACTGAAGCTTTCTTT. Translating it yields CASSKGTVNTEAFF.

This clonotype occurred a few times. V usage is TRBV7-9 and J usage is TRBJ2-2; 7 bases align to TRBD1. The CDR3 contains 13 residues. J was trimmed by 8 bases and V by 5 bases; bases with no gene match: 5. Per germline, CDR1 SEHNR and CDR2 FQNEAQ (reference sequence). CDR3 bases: TGTGCCAGCAGCGTGACGGGACAGGGGGAGCTGTTTTTT. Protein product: CASSVTGQGELFF.

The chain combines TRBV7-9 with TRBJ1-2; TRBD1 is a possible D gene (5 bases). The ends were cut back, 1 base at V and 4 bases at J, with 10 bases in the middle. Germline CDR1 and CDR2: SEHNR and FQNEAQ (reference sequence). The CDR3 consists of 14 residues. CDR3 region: CASSLVGATYGYTF. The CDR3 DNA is TGTGCCAGCAGCTTAGTAGGGGCGACCTATGGCTACACCTTC.

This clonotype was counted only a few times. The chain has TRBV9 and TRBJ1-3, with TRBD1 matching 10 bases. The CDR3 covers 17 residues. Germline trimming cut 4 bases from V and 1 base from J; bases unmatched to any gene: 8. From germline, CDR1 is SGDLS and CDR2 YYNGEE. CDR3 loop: CASSHHRDRGSGNTIYF. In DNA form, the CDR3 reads TGTGCCAGCAGCCACCACCGGGACAGGGGTTCTGGAAACACCATATATTTT.

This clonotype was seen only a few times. The CDR3 region is CAISESQREGSEQYF. In DNA form, the CDR3 reads TGTGCCATCAGTGAGTCGCAGCGGGAGGGCTCCGAGCAGTACTTC. The genes are TRBV10-3 and TRBJ2-7, with 10 positions matching TRBD2. The CDR3 spans 15 residues. Germline V gene data show CDR1 as ENHRY and CDR2 as SYGVKD. Unmatched junction bases numbered 5, after V lost 0 bases and J lost 6 bases.

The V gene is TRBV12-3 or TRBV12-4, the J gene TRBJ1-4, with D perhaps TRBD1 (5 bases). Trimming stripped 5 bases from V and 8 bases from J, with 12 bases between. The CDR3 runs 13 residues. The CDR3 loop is CASSVYRGEKLFF. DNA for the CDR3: TGTGCCAGCAGTGTCTACCGGGGGGAAAAACTGTTTTTT.

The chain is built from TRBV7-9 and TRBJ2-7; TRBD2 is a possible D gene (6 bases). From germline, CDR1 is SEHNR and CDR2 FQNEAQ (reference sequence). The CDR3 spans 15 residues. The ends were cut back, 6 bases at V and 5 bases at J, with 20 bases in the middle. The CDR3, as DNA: TGTGCCAGCAGTTGGGGACTGCCTAAAGTACACGAGCAGTACTTC. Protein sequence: CASSWGLPKVHEQYF.

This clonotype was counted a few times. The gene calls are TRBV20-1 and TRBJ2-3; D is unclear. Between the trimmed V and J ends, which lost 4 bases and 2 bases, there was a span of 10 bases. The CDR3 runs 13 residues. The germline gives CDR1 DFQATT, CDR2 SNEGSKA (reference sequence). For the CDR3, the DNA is TGCAGTGCTATAGTCGCAAACACAGATACGCAGTATTTT. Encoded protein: CSAIVANTDTQYF.

CDR3 residues: CASSLGQLYNEQFF. The CDR3 DNA follows: TGTGCCAGCAGCTTAGGGCAGCTTTACAATGAGCAGTTCTTC. This chain connects TRBV7-6 to TRBJ2-1, with D hard to call. Looked up from germline, CDR1 is SGHVS and CDR2 is FNYEAQ. Trimming removed 1 base at V and 4 bases at J, with 8 bases between. CDR3 size: 14 residues. Variable domain in full (rest from reference TRBV7-6 and TRBJ2-1): GAGVSQSPRYKVTKRGQDVALRCDPISGHVSLYWYRQALGQGPEFLTYFNYEAQQDKSGLPNDRFSAERPEGSISTLTIQRTEQRDSAMYRCASSLGQLYNEQFFGPGTRLTVL.

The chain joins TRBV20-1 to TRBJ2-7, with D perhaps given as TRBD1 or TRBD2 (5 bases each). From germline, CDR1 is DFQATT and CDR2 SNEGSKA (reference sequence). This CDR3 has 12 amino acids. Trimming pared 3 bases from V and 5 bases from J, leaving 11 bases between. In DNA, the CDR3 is TGCAGTGCTAGCCGCCGGGGCGACGAGCAGTACTTC. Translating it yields CSASRRGDEQYF.

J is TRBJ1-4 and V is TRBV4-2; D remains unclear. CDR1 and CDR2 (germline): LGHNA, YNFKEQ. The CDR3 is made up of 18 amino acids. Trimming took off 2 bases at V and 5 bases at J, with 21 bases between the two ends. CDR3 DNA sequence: TGTGCCAGCAGCCAATGGTCATGGGCCGACAATGCGAATGAAAAACTGTTTTTT. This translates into CASSQWSWADNANEKLFF.

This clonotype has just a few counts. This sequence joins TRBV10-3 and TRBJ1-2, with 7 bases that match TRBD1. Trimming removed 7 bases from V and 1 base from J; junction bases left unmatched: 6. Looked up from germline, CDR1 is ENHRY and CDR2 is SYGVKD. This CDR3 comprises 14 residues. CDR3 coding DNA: TGTGCCATCACCCAGGGGGGTGTTAACTATGGCTACACCTTC. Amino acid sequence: CAITQGGVNYGYTF.

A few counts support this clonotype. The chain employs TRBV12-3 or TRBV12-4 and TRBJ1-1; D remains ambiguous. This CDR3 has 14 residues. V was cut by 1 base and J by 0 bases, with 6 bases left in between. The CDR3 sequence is CASSLGSVNTEAFF. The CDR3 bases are TGTGCCAGCAGTTTAGGTAGTGTGAACACTGAAGCTTTCTTT.

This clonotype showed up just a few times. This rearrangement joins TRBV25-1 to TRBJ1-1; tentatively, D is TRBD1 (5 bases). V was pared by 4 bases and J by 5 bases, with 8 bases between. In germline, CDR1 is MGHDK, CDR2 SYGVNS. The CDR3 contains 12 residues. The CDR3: CASSAQGTEAFF. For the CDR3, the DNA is TGTGCCAGCAGTGCTCAGGGAACTGAAGCTTTCTTT.

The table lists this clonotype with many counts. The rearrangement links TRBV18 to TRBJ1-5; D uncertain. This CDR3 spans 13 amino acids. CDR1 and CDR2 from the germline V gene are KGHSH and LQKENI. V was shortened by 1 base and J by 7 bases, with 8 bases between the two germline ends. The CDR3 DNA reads TGTGCCAGCTCACCACTCCAAGGGCAGCCCCAGCATTTT. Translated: CASSPLQGQPQHF.

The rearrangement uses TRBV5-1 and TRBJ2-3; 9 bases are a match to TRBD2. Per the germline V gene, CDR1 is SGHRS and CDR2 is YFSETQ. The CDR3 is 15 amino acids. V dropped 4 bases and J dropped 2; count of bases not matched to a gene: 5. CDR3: CASSVTSGDTDTQYF. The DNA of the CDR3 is TGCGCCAGCAGCGTGACTAGCGGAGACACAGATACGCAGTATTTT.

In DNA form, the CDR3 reads TGTGCCAGCGGAACGCGCAATGAGCAGTTCTTC. This encodes CASGTRNEQFF. The chain recombines TRBV7-9 with TRBJ2-1; D uncertain. CDR1 and CDR2 from the germline V gene are SEHNR and FQNEAQ (reference sequence). Trimming took off 8 bases at V and 6 bases at J, with 8 bases between the two ends. The CDR3 length is 11 residues.

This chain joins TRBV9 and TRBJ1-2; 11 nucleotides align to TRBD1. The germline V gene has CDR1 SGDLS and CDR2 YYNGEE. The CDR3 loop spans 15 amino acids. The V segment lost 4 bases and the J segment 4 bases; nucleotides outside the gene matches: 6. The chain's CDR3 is CASSPWTGGVYGYTF. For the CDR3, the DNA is TGTGCCAGCAGCCCCTGGACAGGGGGCGTCTATGGCTACACCTTC.

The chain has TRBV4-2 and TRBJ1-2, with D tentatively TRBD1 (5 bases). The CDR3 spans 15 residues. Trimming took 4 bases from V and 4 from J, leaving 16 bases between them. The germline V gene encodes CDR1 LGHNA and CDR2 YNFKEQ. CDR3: CASSLNLGVSYGYTF. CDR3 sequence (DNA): TGTGCCAGCAGCCTTAATTTAGGGGTGAGCTATGGCTACACCTTC.

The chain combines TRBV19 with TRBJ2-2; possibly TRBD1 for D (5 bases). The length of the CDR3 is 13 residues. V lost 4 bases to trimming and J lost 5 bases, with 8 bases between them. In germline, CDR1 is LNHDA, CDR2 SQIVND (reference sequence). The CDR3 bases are TGTGCCAGTAGTACTACAGGAACCGGGGAGCTGTTTTTT. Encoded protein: CASSTTGTGELFF.

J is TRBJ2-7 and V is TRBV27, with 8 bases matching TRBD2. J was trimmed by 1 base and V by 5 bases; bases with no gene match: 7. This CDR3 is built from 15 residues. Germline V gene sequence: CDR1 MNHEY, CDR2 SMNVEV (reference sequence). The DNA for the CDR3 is TGTGCCAGCAGTCGAACTAGCGGTGCTTCCTACGAGCAGTACTTC. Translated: CASSRTSGASYEQYF.

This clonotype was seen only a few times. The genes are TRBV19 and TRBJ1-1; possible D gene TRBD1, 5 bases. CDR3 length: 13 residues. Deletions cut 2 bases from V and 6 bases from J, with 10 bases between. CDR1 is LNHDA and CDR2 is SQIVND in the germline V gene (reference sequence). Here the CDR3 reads CASSIKGWAEAFF. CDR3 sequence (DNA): TGTGCCAGTAGTATAAAGGGGTGGGCTGAAGCTTTCTTT.

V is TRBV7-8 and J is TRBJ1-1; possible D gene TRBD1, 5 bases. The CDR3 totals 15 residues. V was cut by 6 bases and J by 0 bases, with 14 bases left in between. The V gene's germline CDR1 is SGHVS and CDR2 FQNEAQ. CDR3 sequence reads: CASRKTGHMNTEAFF. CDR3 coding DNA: TGTGCCAGCAGGAAAACGGGGCATATGAACACTGAAGCTTTCTTT.